This TCR beta chain was obtained from a study of patients and donors after allogeneic stem cell transplantation (TCRdb year 2020). In this sample, this clonotype turned up a few times. Its target antigen remains unknown. Base qualities are not provided; no much larger clone lies one nucleotide away. Its CDR3 holds 15 amino acids, cysteine through phenylalanine. This entry keeps only the CDR3 DNA: 45 bases, framed from base 1. CDR1 and CDR2 were assigned from the germline V gene as MDHEN and SYDVKM. V is trimmed back by 5 bases and J by 7 bases, and the junction contains 9 bases that no gene match accounts for. Receptor libraries were prepared by RT-PCR. The sequencing machine was a NextSeq 550. The public reads were reprocessed in TCRdb via fastp at Q25 and MiXCR, keeping in-frame beta chains. Identical CDR3 protein sequences are pooled into one entry, listed with their most common genes and DNA. The sample contains about 150,000 distinct CDR3 sequences, roughly two fifths of them found a single time. The top ten clonotypes cover 50% of the sample.

The sample taken for sequencing was blood, either unsorted or a sorted T cell fraction (not recorded which). The chain is encoded by TRBV28 joined to TRBJ2-4; 9 junctional bases match TRBD1. The source is a human donor who was either an allogeneic HSCT recipient or a stem cell or donor lymphocyte infusion donor (not recorded which). It is not recorded whose cells these are; they may come from a transplant donor. The CDR3 region has the sequence CASSPEDRGGNIQYF. The sequenced DNA: TGTGCCAGCAGTCCCGAGGACAGGGGCGGTAACATTCAGTACTTC.